This note documents a single T cell receptor (beta chain) sequence. The antigen is unknown. The record originates from a study of cytomegalovirus exposure and HLA in healthy donors. Whole-study results and caveats: The authors enumerated over 150 TCR beta chains as linked to cytomegalovirus.

The PCR employed 60 Vbeta primers together with 13 Jbeta primers. This table comes from immunoSEQ multiplex PCR, and its TCRdb copy is limited to in-frame clones, with some not included. The table lists 95,000 to 110,000 clones, around two thirds of them singletons. CDR1 is SGHRS, CDR2 YFSETQ, per germline. The CDR3 spans 14 residues. V shed 4 bases and J 3 bases; nucleotides not matched to a gene: 6. The chain joins TRBV5-1 to TRBJ2-5; 7 bases align to TRBD1. The TCR sequence derives from a woman in her forties or fifties in good health and CMV-seronegative. Sequenced input: PBMCs. CDR3 sequence: CASSPGTAEETQYF. As DNA, the CDR3 is TGCGCCAGCAGCCCGGGGACAGCCGAAGAGACCCAGTACTTC. Full variable domain (missing parts from reference TRBV5-1 and TRBJ2-5): KAGVTQTPRYLIKTRGQQVTLSCSPISGHRSVSWYQQTPGQGLQFLFEYFSETQRNKGNFPGRFSGRQFSNSRSEMNVSTLELGDSALYLCASSPGTAEETQYFGPGTRLLVL.